This T cell receptor (beta chain) was profiled in a study of T cell clones after liver transplantation. About the research overall: Immunosuppression withdrawal was tried within 2 years after liver transplantation in this trial. Subjects received no induction therapy and standard immunosuppression until randomization at 12-24 months post-transplant.

Profiled with immunoSEQ multiplex PCR; TCRdb holds only in-frame clones, not every one. The table includes about 74,000 clones, roughly 80% detected once. Germline assignment: CDR1 SGHTA and CDR2 FQGTGA. With 1 base clipped from V and 1 base from J, the junction kept 12 bases outside the gene matches. CDR3 length equals 19 residues. Sequencing was performed on CD4+ T cells from blood, taken before liver transplant. This TCR came from a human donor who received a liver transplant. The chain has TRBV7-3 and TRBJ2-3; the match to TRBD2 covers 9 bases. The CDR3 region has the DNA TGTGCCAGCAGCTTAATAGGCGGGAGGGCCCCTCGGGGCACAGATACGCAGTATTTT. Amino acid sequence: CASSLIGGRAPRGTDTQYF.